Detailed here is one TCR beta chain. Its antigen is still unknown. The sample comes from a study of OX40 agonist ivuxolimab in advanced cancers. Findings of the study overall: The study found among the lowest clonal expansion in partial responders at 0.1-3.0 mg/kg.

Autoimmune disease history or systemic immunosuppression excluded patients. Assay used: immunoSEQ multiplex PCR; TCRdb lists only in-frame clones, some missing. The top ten clones hold around 4.3% of a sample with some 60,000 clones, around 86% of them seen once. Unmatched junction bases numbered 8, after V lost 4 bases and J lost 2 bases. This CDR3 is built from 16 residues. The germline V gene encodes CDR1 SEHNR and CDR2 FQNEAQ (reference sequence). Sequenced here: CD4+ or CD8+ T cells sorted from blood, sampled in a trial of the OX40 agonist ivuxolimab. The V and J genes are TRBV7-9 and TRBJ1-2; 9 bases fit TRBD1. The clonotype was recovered from an adult with an advanced solid tumor such as melanoma, head and neck, liver or kidney cancer. This CDR3 is CASSYSSGTGNYGYTF. The CDR3 bases are TGTGCCAGCAGCTATAGCTCCGGGACAGGGAACTATGGCTACACCTTC.